This TCR beta chain derives from a study of blood T cell repertoires in COVID-19. Study-level information: Whether acute or convalescent, the COVID-19 samples came from the United States, Italy and Spain. Sample material is recorded as cDNA or gDNA derived from T cells, B-cell-depleted T cells, or PBMCs.

Produced via immunoSEQ multiplex PCR; TCRdb's table is partial and in-frame only. The top ten clones hold around 4% of a sample with 70,000 to 95,000 clones, 75% to 95% of them seen once. Germline values: CDR1 SNHLY, CDR2 FYNNEI. There are 17 residues in the CDR3. Trimming removed 5 bases at V and 2 bases at J, with 22 bases between. A single count supports this clone. The sample was peripheral blood. This TCR derives from a woman between 50 and 59 years old in a cohort sampled during active COVID-19. The chain employs TRBV2 and TRBJ2-7, with unresolved D. The CDR3 is CASSRNPMESSTYEQYF. The CDR3 DNA sequence: TGTGCCAGCAGTCGTAACCCGATGGAGAGCAGCACCTACGAGCAGTACTTC.